What follows are 30 T cell receptor beta chains derived from one specimen sequenced in a study of cytomegalovirus exposure and HLA in healthy donors. PCR used 60 Vbeta primers and 13 Jbeta primers. Data came from immunoSEQ multiplex PCR; TCRdb stores just in-frame clones and leaves some out. Among some 150,000 clones listed, around 69% were seen once. Sequencing was performed on PBMCs. These receptor sequences come from a man aged 60 to 75 in good health and CMV-seronegative.

This clone has more than one count but fewer than ten. The chain couples TRBV5-1 to TRBJ2-7; 7 bases map to TRBD2. The V gene end was trimmed by 3 bases and the J gene end by 0 bases; junction bases not matched to a gene: 9. CDR1 and CDR2 (germline): SGHRS, YFSETQ. The CDR3 spans 16 residues. The CDR3 DNA is TGCGCCAGCAGCTCAGCAACTAGCGTCAGCTCCTACGAGCAGTACTTC. Translating it yields CASSSATSVSSYEQYF. Filled out from reference TRBV5-1 and TRBJ2-7, the complete variable domain reads KAGVTQTPRYLIKTRGQQVTLSCSPISGHRSVSWYQQTPGQGLQFLFEYFSETQRNKGNFPGRFSGRQFSNSRSEMNVSTLELGDSALYLCASSSATSVSSYEQYFGPGTRLTVT.

The chain carries TRBV28 and TRBJ2-4; tentatively, D is TRBD1 (5 bases). The CDR3 runs 13 residues. Trimming took 6 bases from V and 5 from J, leaving 11 bases between them. From germline, CDR1 is MDHEN and CDR2 SYDVKM. CDR3 coding DNA: TGTGCCAGCAGCCAGGGTGGGGAAAACATTCAGTACTTC. Translating it yields CASSQGGENIQYF. The entire variable domain, with the rest obtained from reference TRBV28 and TRBJ2-4, is as follows: DVKVTQSSRYLVKRTGEKVFLECVQDMDHENMFWYRQDPGLGLRLIYFSYDVKMKEKGDIPEGYSVSREKKERFSLILESASTNQTSMYLCASSQGGENIQYFGAGTRLSVL.

The chain has TRBV7-2 and TRBJ2-5, with TRBD1 matching 11 bases. CDR1 SGHTA and CDR2 FQGNSA come from the germline V gene. This CDR3 comprises 16 residues. J was trimmed by 4 bases and V by 2 bases; bases with no gene match: 6. The CDR3 DNA reads TGTGCCAGCAGCTTAACCCGGGACAGGGGGAGAGAGACCCAGTACTTC. Translating gives CASSLTRDRGRETQYF.

The chain is built from TRBV13 and TRBJ2-1, with 14 nucleotides matching TRBD2. The CDR3 spans 19 residues. V lost 7 bases and J lost 6; bases outside the gene matches: 17. Per germline, CDR1 PRHDT and CDR2 FYEKMQ (reference sequence). The DNA for the CDR3 is TGTGCCAGCACGGTCTGGACTAGCGGGAGGAGGCGTTACGGCAATGAGCAGTTCTTC. Translated, it gives CASTVWTSGRRRYGNEQFF.

Of note for this clone: At one of its ends the junction is not consistent with the germline gene, which may arise from a read error. This rearrangement joins TRBV5-6 to TRBJ2-1; 7 bases agree with TRBD2. CDR3 size: 16 residues. CDR1 SGHDT and CDR2 YYEEEE come from the germline V gene. The CDR3 DNA reads TGTGCCAGCAGCTGGAGAGCAAGCGGGATGCGCGATGAGCAGCTCTTC. The encoded protein is CASSWRASGMRDEQLF.

In its sample, this clone was seen a few times. This chain uses TRBV6-1 with TRBJ2-7, with 7 bases lining up with TRBD1. CDR3 length: 14 amino acids. Trimming took 6 bases from V and 2 from J; bases not matched to a gene: 7. Germline V gene lookup returns CDR1 MNHNS and CDR2 SASEGT. The CDR3 here is CASRSGQDTYEQYF. CDR3 DNA sequence: TGTGCCAGCAGGAGCGGACAGGATACCTACGAGCAGTACTTC.

The chain is built from TRBV28 and TRBJ2-7, with 9 bases aligning to TRBD1. Germline loops: CDR1 MDHEN, CDR2 SYDVKM. The CDR3 sequence is 14 residues long. Trimming took 3 bases from V and 3 from J; bases not matched to a gene: 3. CDR3 protein: CASSFGTGLYEQYF. As DNA, the CDR3 is TGTGCCAGCAGTTTCGGGACAGGGCTCTACGAGCAGTACTTC.

The chain carries TRBV5-1 and TRBJ1-2; maybe TRBD1 (5 bases). The length of the CDR3 is 15 residues. The germline CDR1 and CDR2 sequences are SGHRS and YFSETQ. V shed 4 bases and J shed 4 bases, with 17 bases lying between them. CDR3 residues: CASSPLGQGSYGYTF. The CDR3 nucleotides read TGCGCCAGCAGCCCCCTGGGGCAGGGAAGCTATGGCTACACCTTC.

This chain joins TRBV19 and TRBJ2-5; D might be TRBD1 (5 bases). Germline lookup yields CDR1 LNHDA and CDR2 SQIVND (reference sequence). V was shortened by 5 bases and J by 2 bases, with 9 bases between the two germline ends. The CDR3 consists of 13 residues. The CDR3 coding sequence is TGTGCCAGTAGTCGACAGACTCAAGAGACCCAGTACTTC. Its protein is CASSRQTQETQYF.

This clone was observed a few times. The junction departs from germline at one end; a sequencing error may be responsible. The chain couples TRBV29-1 to TRBJ2-7, with TRBD1 identical over 9 bases. Germline V gene data show CDR1 as SQVTM and CDR2 as ANQGSEA. The CDR3 spans 14 residues. The CDR3 DNA sequence: TGCAGCATTGAGCTCGGGACAGGGCAGGACGAGCAGTACTTC. It specifies CSIELGTGQDEQYF.

This sequence joins TRBV18 and TRBJ2-7, with a tentative D call TRBD2 (6 bases). Germline-derived CDR1 and CDR2 are KGHSH and LQKENI. V lost 3 bases and J 2 bases, leaving 11 bases between the germline ends. The CDR3 runs 14 residues. For the CDR3, the DNA is TGTGCCAGCTCACCGGGCCCGGGGGCCTACGAGCAGTACTTC. Residues: CASSPGPGAYEQYF.

J is TRBJ2-5 and V is TRBV9; 8 nucleotides match TRBD2. Trimming took 0 bases from V and 5 from J; bases not matched to a gene: 9. This CDR3 has 16 residues. Germline values: CDR1 SGDLS, CDR2 YYNGEE. DNA for the CDR3: TGTGCCAGCAGCGTAGGTACGGGGGGGCCTTGGGAGACCCAGTACTTC. Protein sequence: CASSVGTGGPWETQYF.

The V call is TRBV30, the J call TRBJ2-5; D uncertain. The CDR3 runs to 14 residues. V lost 3 bases, J lost 4 bases, and 15 bases lay in between. Per germline, CDR1 GTSNPN and CDR2 SVGIG (reference sequence). The CDR3 nucleotides read TGTGCCTGGAGGGAACCAGGCGTGGGAGAGACCCAGTACTTC. Its translation is CAWREPGVGETQYF. Complete variable domain (other parts from reference TRBV30 and TRBJ2-5): SQTIHQWPATLVQPVGSPLSLECTVEGTSNPNLYWYRQAAGRGLQLLFYSVGIGQISSEVPQNLSASRPQDRQFILSSKKLLLSDSGFYLCAWREPGVGETQYFGPGTRLLVL.

The chain carries TRBV27 and TRBJ2-7; 7 positions agree with TRBD1. Looked up from germline, CDR1 is MNHEY and CDR2 is SMNVEV (reference sequence). The CDR3 loop spans 20 amino acids. Unmatched junction bases numbered 25, after V lost 4 bases and J lost 4 bases. DNA for the CDR3: TGTGCCAGCAGTTCCCCCTTCAAATCACAGGGGCCCGTGGATACGTACGAGCAGTACTTC. It specifies CASSSPFKSQGPVDTYEQYF.

This clone was seen only once. The chain uses TRBV7-6 and TRBJ2-7; 10 positions match TRBD1. The trim removed 2 bases at V and 1 base at J, leaving 5 bases unmatched. The CDR3 is 16 residues long. Germline CDR1 SGHVS, CDR2 FNYEAQ. CDR3 DNA sequence: TGTGCCAGCAGCTTACACCGGGACAGGGGATCCTACGAGCAGTACTTC. Translation gives CASSLHRDRGSYEQYF.

V is TRBV7-2 and J is TRBJ2-5, with D perhaps TRBD2 (6 bases). The CDR3 contains 16 residues. V was clipped by 8 bases and J by 3 bases, with 22 bases between them. Germline V gives CDR1 SGHTA, CDR2 FQGNSA. The CDR3 bases are TGTGCCAGCTTGAGGGCGACTAGTTTTGGGGAAGAGACCCAGTACTTC. This encodes CASLRATSFGEETQYF.

The chain links TRBV28 to TRBJ1-6; D unclear. The CDR3 is 16 amino acids. V was cut by 3 bases and J by 0 bases, with 9 bases left in between. Per germline, CDR1 MDHEN and CDR2 SYDVKM. CDR3 coding DNA: TGTGCCAGCAGTTTCGGGTCTAGCTCCTATAATTCACCCCTCCACTTT. It encodes CASSFGSSSYNSPLHF.

This clone was counted only a few times. J is TRBJ2-3 and V is TRBV9; weak D call: TRBD2 (6 bases). Trimming pared 3 bases from V and 7 bases from J, leaving 21 bases between. The CDR3 sequence is 16 residues long. Germline CDR1 reads SGDLS; CDR2 reads YYNGEE. The CDR3 reads CASSATGTGPWHTQYF. CDR3 sequence (DNA): TGTGCCAGCAGCGCGACCGGGACTGGACCATGGCATACGCAGTATTTT. The full variable domain, completed using reference TRBV9 and TRBJ2-3, is DSGVTQTPKHLITATGQRVTLRCSPRSGDLSVYWYQQSLDQGLQFLIQYYNGEERAKGNILERFSAQQFPDLHSELNLSSLELGDSALYFCASSATGTGPWHTQYFGPGTRLTVL.

The chain carries TRBV11-2 and TRBJ1-4; D might be TRBD1 (5 bases). Trimming took 1 base from V and 4 from J, leaving 13 bases between them. Germline assignment: CDR1 SGHAT and CDR2 FQNNGV. This CDR3 spans 16 amino acids. CDR3 bases: TGTGCCAGCAGCTTAGGTGTGGGCCAGGGTAATGAAAAACTGTTTTTT. Translation gives CASSLGVGQGNEKLFF. The full variable domain, with the rest looked up from reference TRBV11-2 and TRBJ1-4, is EAGVAQSPRYKIIEKRQSVAFWCNPISGHATLYWYQQILGQGPKLLIQFQNNGVVDDSQLPKDRFSAERLKGVDSTLKIQPAKLEDSAVYLCASSLGVGQGNEKLFFGSGTQLSVL.

The chain has TRBV28 and TRBJ2-3, with 12 bases lining up with TRBD2. Germline V gives CDR1 MDHEN, CDR2 SYDVKM. This CDR3 region has 17 residues. Trimming cost V 4 bases and J 2 bases; bases outside gene matches: 7. CDR3 in DNA: TGTGCCAGCAGTTCCTTGACTAGCGGGGGATTCACAGATACGCAGTATTTT. Its translation is CASSSLTSGGFTDTQYF.

The chain joins TRBV7-2 to TRBJ1-2, with TRBD1 matching 7 bases. Per the germline V gene, CDR1 is SGHTA and CDR2 is FQGNSA. The CDR3 covers 14 residues. V was pared by 1 base and J by 7 bases, with 6 bases of the junction left unmatched. Here the CDR3 reads CASSLVEGAIGYTF. As DNA, the CDR3 is TGTGCCAGCAGCTTAGTCGAGGGGGCGATTGGCTACACCTTC.

The chain carries TRBV6-5 and TRBJ1-1; TRBD1 aligns across 8 bases. Germline V gene lookup returns CDR1 MNHEY and CDR2 SVGAGI. The junction had 3 bases not matched to a gene; V was cut back by 2 bases and J by 7 bases. The CDR3 extends over 13 amino acids. For the CDR3, the DNA is TGTGCCAGCAGTTACGGACAGGGTCTTGAAGCTTTCTTT. It translates to CASSYGQGLEAFF.

V usage is TRBV4-3 and J usage is TRBJ2-7; D not certain. V lost 0 bases and J 3 bases, leaving 6 bases between the germline ends. CDR1 LGHNA and CDR2 YSLEER come from the germline V gene. This CDR3 spans 13 amino acids. CDR3 sequence: CASSQEAGYEQYF. CDR3 nucleotides: TGCGCCAGCAGCCAAGAGGCAGGCTACGAGCAGTACTTC.

The chain employs TRBV7-3 and TRBJ2-4, with D possibly being TRBD2 (6 bases). Trimming removed 5 bases from V and 7 bases from J, with 18 bases in between. This CDR3 comprises 15 residues. The V gene's germline CDR1 is SGHTA and CDR2 FQGTGA. CDR3 nucleotides: TGTGCCAGCAGCCAAACGGGGGACCTTACCAACATTCAGTACTTC. Residues: CASSQTGDLTNIQYF. The full variable domain, completed using reference TRBV7-3 and TRBJ2-4, is GAGVSQTPSNKVTEKGKYVELRCDPISGHTALYWYRQSLGQGPEFLIYFQGTGAADDSGLPNDRFFAVRPEGSVSTLKIQRTERGDSAVYLCASSQTGDLTNIQYFGAGTRLSVL.

This clone was seen more than once but under ten times. CDR3 sequence (DNA): TGCGCCAGCAGCTACGCCACGACGGGTGGCTACACCTTC. It translates to CASSYATTGGYTF. This chain uses TRBV5-1 with TRBJ1-2; D call uncertain. The germline V gene has CDR1 SGHRS and CDR2 YFSETQ. The CDR3 totals 13 residues. Trimming removed 3 bases at V and 7 bases at J, with 13 bases between.

The chain links TRBV28 to TRBJ1-5; a possible D gene is TRBD1 (6 bases). CDR1 and CDR2 (germline): MDHEN, SYDVKM. The CDR3 spans 15 residues. Trimming stripped 8 bases from V and 7 bases from J, with 21 bases between. CDR3 nucleotides: TGTGCCAGCTCCTCTAGTGGGGGCTCTGCGCAGCCCCAGCATTTT. Residues: CASSSSGGSAQPQHF.

In this sample, this clone turned up once. The chain links TRBV28 to TRBJ2-7; 7 bases are a match to TRBD2. Trimming cost V 7 bases and J 2 bases; bases outside gene matches: 14. The CDR3 has 16 residues. CDR1 and CDR2 (germline): MDHEN, SYDVKM. The CDR3 region is CASTKPREGIAYEQYF. CDR3 sequence (DNA): TGTGCCAGCACCAAGCCAAGGGAGGGAATAGCCTACGAGCAGTACTTC.

The V gene is TRBV29-1, the J gene TRBJ2-1; tentative D call: TRBD1 (6 bases). The CDR3 covers 13 residues. The germline gives CDR1 SQVTM, CDR2 ANQGSEA. Trimming stripped 7 bases from V and 6 bases from J, with 16 bases between. The CDR3, as DNA: TGCAGCGCCGCGATGACAGGCTCCAATGAGCAGTTCTTC. Translated, it gives CSAAMTGSNEQFF.

V gene TRBV7-9 combines with J gene TRBJ2-1, with TRBD1 as a possible D gene (5 bases). The V and J ends lost 5 bases and 6 bases respectively, with 20 bases between them. The CDR3 has 16 amino acids. The V gene's germline CDR1 is SEHNR and CDR2 FQNEAQ (reference sequence). The CDR3 nucleotides are TGTGCCAGCAGCGTCCGGCCGGGCCAGGGTCGCAATGAGCAGTTCTTC. Protein product: CASSVRPGQGRNEQFF.

This clone turned up a few times. The rearrangement uses TRBV10-3 and TRBJ2-7; 7 bases map to TRBD1. With 6 bases clipped from V and 0 bases from J, the junction kept 5 bases outside the gene matches. The CDR3 loop spans 14 amino acids. CDR1 is ENHRY and CDR2 is SYGVKD in the germline V gene. As DNA, the CDR3 is TGTGCCATCAGCCGCGGACAGGACTCCTACGAGCAGTACTTC. This sequence encodes CAISRGQDSYEQYF.